Sequencing of this T cell receptor beta chain was carried out in a study of CD8+ T cells in alopecia areata. Study in general: Spontaneously alopecic C3H/HeJ graft donors, about 6-13 months old, gave skin to roughly 6-10-week-old female C3H/HeJ mice.

General study findings and limits: Scalp sequencing also captures normal skin's resident alphabeta T cells. The study found higher clonality in lesional than normal scalp, especially in alopecia totalis/universalis.

Of note for this clone: The antigen remains undetermined. Genes here carry mouse names. Sequencing ends 4 residues short of the CDR3 end; the germline J gene provides the rest.

The sequencing template was cDNA reverse transcribed from extracted RNA. Clones were read by immunoSEQ multiplex PCR, and TCRdb kept only the in-frame ones, dropping some. The sample includes around 300,000 clones, none of them occurring once. Sorting used CD4, CD8alpha, NKG2D, NKG2ACE and other markers on pooled cutaneous lymph node cells. The CDR3 sequence is 15 residues long. Germline V gene data show CDR1 as FNHDT and CDR2 as SITEND (reference sequence). V was clipped by 2 bases and J by 1 base, with 11 bases between them. The chain couples TRBV19 to TRBJ2-3; unclear D gene. This TCR derives from a C3H/HeJ mouse with alopecia areata. MHC haplotype of the mouse line: H2-k. Sequenced: CD4+ T cells sorted from a lymph node. The DNA read from the CDR3 is TGTGCCAGCAGTATCCGACTTTGGGGTGCAGAA. Protein sequence: CASSIRLWGAE. The complete CDR3 protein is CASSIRLWGAETLYF.